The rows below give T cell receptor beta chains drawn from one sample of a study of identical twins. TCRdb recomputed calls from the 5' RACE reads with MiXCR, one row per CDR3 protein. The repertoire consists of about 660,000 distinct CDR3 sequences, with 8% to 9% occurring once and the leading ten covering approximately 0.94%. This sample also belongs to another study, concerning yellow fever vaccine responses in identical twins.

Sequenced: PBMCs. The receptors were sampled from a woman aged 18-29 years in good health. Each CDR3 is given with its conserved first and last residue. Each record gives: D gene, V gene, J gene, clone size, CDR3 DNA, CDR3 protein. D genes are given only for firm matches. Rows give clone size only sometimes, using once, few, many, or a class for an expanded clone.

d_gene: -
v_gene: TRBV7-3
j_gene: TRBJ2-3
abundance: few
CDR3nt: TGTGCCAGCAGTTCTGACTGGGATACGCAGTATTTT
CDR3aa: CASSSDWDTQYF

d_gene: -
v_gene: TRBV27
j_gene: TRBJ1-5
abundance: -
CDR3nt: TGTGCCAGCAGGGGGGGGCCTGGTCAGCCCCAGCATTTT
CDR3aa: CASRGGPGQPQHF

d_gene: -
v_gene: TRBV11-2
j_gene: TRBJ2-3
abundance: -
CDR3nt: TGTGCCAGCAGCTTAGTGGGGGGGCAGAGCACAGATACGCAGTATTTT
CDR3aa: CASSLVGGQSTDTQYF

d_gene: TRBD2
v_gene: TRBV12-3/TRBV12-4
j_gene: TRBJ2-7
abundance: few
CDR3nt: TGTGCCAGCAGTTTATGGGGGGGTTCCGAGCAGTACTTC
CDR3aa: CASSLWGGSEQYF

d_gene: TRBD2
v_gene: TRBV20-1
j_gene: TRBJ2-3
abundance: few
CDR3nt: TGCAGTGCTAGAGCTCTACCGATTAGCGGGGTGACAGATACGCAGTATTTT
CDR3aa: CSARALPISGVTDTQYF

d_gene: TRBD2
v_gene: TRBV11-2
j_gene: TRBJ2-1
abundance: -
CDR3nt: TGTGCCAGCAGCTTACCCTCACTAGCGGGAGGGGTTTATGACAATGAGCAGTTCTTC
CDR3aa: CASSLPSLAGGVYDNEQFF

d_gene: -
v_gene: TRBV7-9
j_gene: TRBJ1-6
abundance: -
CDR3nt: TGTGCCAGCAGCACGGACGGAGGAAAACCCCTCCACTTT
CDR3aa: CASSTDGGKPLHF

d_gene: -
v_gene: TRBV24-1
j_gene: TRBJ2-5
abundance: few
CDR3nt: TGTGCCACCAGTGCTATCGGGACAACACAAGAGACCCAGTACTTC
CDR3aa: CATSAIGTTQETQYF

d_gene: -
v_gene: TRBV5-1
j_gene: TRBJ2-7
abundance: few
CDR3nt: TGCGCCAGCAGCTTGGAAGGGGGGGGGTTGCATCGTCAGTACTTC
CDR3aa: CASSLEGGGLHRQYF

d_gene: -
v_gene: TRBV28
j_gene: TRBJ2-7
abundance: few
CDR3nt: TGTGCCAGCATTTCGGGACCCCCCTCCTACGAGCAGTACTTC
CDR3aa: CASISGPPSYEQYF

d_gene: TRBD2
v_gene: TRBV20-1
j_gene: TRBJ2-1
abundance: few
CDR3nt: TGCAGTGCTAGAGAGGGACTAGCGGGAGAAGTTGGGAACCATGAGCAGTTCTTC
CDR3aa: CSAREGLAGEVGNHEQFF

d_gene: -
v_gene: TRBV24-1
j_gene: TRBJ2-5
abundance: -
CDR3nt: TGTGCCACCAGTGATCGCCTCGGGGCCCAAGAGACCCAGTACTTC
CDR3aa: CATSDRLGAQETQYF

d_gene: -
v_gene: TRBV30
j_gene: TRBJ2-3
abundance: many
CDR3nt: TGTGCCTGGAGTGTACCCGATACGCAGTATTTT
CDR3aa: CAWSVPDTQYF

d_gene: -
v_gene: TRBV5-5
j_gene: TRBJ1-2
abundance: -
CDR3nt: TGTGCCAGCAGCTTGGCTTTCGGTAGCTATGGCTACACCTTC
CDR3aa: CASSLAFGSYGYTF

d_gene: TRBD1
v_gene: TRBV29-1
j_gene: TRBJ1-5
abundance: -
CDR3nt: TGCAGCGTTAGATTACAGGGGTCCAATCAGCCCCAGCATTTT
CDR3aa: CSVRLQGSNQPQHF

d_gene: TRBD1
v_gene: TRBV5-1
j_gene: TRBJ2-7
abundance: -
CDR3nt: TGCGCCAGCAGTCCCGGGACAGGGGATTTCTACGAGCAGTACTTC
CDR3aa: CASSPGTGDFYEQYF

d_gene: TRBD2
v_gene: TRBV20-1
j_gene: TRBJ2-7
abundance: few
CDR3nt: TGCAGTGCCCCGCCACCGGGACTAGCGGGGTATGAGCAGTACTTC
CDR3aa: CSAPPPGLAGYEQYF

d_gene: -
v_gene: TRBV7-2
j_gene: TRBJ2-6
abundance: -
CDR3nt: TGTGCCAGCAGCTTAGCCTCGTGGAGTGGGGCCAACGTCCTGACTTTC
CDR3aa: CASSLASWSGANVLTF

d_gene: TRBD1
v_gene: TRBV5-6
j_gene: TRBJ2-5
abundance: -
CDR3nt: TGTGCCAGCAGCTTGGGGACCGGGACAGGGGGGGATGGGACCCAGTACTTC
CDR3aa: CASSLGTGTGGDGTQYF

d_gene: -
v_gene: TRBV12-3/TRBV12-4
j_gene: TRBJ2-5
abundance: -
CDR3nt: TGTGCCAGCAGTTTATTGGCCCCTTTGGGGCTTAGCGAGACCCAGTACTTC
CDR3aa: CASSLLAPLGLSETQYF

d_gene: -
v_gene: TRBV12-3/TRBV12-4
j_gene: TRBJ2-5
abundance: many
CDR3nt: TGTGCCAGCAGTTTAGCAGCCCAAGAGACCCAGTACTTC
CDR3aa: CASSLAAQETQYF

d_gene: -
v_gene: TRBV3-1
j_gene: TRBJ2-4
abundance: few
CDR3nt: TGTGCCAGCAGCTTGGGCAGGCGTGCTGACATTCAGTACTTC
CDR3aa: CASSLGRRADIQYF

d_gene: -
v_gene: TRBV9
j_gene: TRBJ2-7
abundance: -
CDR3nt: TGTGCCAGCAACGGGCTACTCGAGCAGTACTTC
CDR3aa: CASNGLLEQYF

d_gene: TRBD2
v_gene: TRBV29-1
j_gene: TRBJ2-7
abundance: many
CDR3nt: TGCAGCGTTGAAGTTAGGGGACTAGGGTTTCTCTGGAGGGAGCAGTACTTC
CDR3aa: CSVEVRGLGFLWREQYF

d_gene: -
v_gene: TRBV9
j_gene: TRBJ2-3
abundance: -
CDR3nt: TGTGCCAGCAGCGCGGCCCCGGGGGCTACGCAGTATTTT
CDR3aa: CASSAAPGATQYF

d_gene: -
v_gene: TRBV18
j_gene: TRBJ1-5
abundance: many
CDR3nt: TGTGCCAGCTCACAGGGATGGGGGGCCGATCAGCCCCAGCATTTT
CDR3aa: CASSQGWGADQPQHF

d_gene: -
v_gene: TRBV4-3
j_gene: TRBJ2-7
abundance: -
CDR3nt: TGCGCCAGCAGCCAAGAATTGTACGAGCAGTACTTC
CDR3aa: CASSQELYEQYF

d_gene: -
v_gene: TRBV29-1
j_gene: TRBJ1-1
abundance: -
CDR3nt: TGCAGCGTTAACGGCGAGAGGGGGGGCACGAACACTGAAGCTTTCTTT
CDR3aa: CSVNGERGGTNTEAFF

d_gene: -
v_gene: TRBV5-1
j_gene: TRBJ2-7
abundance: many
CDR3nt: TGCGCCAGCAGCTTGGAAGGCTACGAGCAGTACTTC
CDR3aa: CASSLEGYEQYF

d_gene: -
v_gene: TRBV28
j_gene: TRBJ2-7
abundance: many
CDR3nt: TGTGCCAGCAGGCGGATTCCCTACGAGCAGTACTTC
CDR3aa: CASRRIPYEQYF

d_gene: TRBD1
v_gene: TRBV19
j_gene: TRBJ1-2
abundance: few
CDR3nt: TGTGCCAGTACGGACAGGGATCACTATGGCTACACCTTC
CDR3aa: CASTDRDHYGYTF

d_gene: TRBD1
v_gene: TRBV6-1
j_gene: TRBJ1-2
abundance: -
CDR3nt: TGTGCCAGCATCCGGAGCGACAGGGCTCTTGGCTACACCTTC
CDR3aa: CASIRSDRALGYTF

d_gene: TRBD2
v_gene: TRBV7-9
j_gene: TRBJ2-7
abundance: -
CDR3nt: TGTGCCAGCAGCACCGGGACTACCGACTCGCGCGAGCAGTACTTC
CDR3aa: CASSTGTTDSREQYF

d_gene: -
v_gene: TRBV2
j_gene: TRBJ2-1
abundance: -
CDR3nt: TGTGCCAGCAGTCTCCGGAGGACTGAACTCAATGAGCAGTTCTTC
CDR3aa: CASSLRRTELNEQFF

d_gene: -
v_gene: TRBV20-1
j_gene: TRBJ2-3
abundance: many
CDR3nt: TGCAGTGCTAGACCCGATCTAGCAGATACGCAGTATTTT
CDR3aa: CSARPDLADTQYF

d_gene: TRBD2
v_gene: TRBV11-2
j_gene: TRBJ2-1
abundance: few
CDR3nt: TGTGCCAGCAGCTCTGGAGTAGCGGGAGGTCATGAGCAGTTCTTC
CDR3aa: CASSSGVAGGHEQFF

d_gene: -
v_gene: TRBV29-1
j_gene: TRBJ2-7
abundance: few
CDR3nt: TGCAGCGTTTGCCTCCCGCAGGGAAGTCTCTACGAGCAGTACTTC
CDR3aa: CSVCLPQGSLYEQYF

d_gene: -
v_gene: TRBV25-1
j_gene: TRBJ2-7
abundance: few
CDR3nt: TGTGCCAGCAGTGAGAATTCTTTCGGGAGTTTCCACGAGCAGTACTTC
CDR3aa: CASSENSFGSFHEQYF

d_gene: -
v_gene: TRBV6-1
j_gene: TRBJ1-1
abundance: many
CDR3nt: TGTGCCAGCAGTATGCTGGTGGCTGAAGCTTTCTTT
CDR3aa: CASSMLVAEAFF